Listed here are 11 T cell receptor beta chains from one sample, sequenced in a study of T cells expressing NK-cell markers. TCRdb derives one entry per CDR3 protein from the 5' RACE reads, leaving out DNA. This sample's clone table lists around 470,000 distinct CDR3 sequences. Sequencing used blood T cells: a sorted CD56 or NKG2C T cell subset, CD4+ or CD8+ T cells, or bulk PBMC T cells (not recorded which). The receptors derive from a woman in her fifties or sixties in good health.

This chain links TRBV4-1 with TRBJ2-1; the TCRdb D gene call, TRBD1, has no DNA to confirm it. Germline V CDR1 and CDR2: MGHRA, YSYEKL. This CDR3 has 17 amino acids. The chain's CDR3 is CASSQDSPPAHYNEQFF.

The chain has TRBV4-1 and TRBJ2-5. Germline CDR1 is MGHRA and CDR2 is YSYEKL. The CDR3 totals 16 residues. CDR3 region: CASSQDLWQYQETQYF.

The chain carries TRBV27 and TRBJ1-1; TCRdb returns TRBD1, unconfirmable since there is no DNA. Germline CDR1 MNHEY, CDR2 SMNVEV (reference sequence). The CDR3 sequence is 13 residues long. The CDR3 protein is CASSLQGRTEAFF.

The V call is TRBV2, the J call TRBJ2-6; the D gene TCRdb calls, TRBD1, cannot be checked with no DNA. Germline V gives CDR1 SNHLY, CDR2 FYNNEI. The CDR3 spans 18 residues. The CDR3 here is CASAPTVFPDLRANVLTF.

The chain couples TRBV7-9 to TRBJ2-1; TCRdb picks TRBD2, but there is no DNA to check that call. In germline, CDR1 is SEHNR, CDR2 FQNEAQ (reference sequence). There are 13 residues in the CDR3. The CDR3 loop is CASRSTGGTKVFF. Full variable domain (rest looked up from reference TRBV7-9 and TRBJ2-1): DTGVSQNPRHKITKRGQNVTFRCDPISEHNRLYWYRQTLGQGPEFLTYFQNEAQLEKSRLLSDRFSAERPKGSFSTLEIQRTEQGDSAMYLCASRSTGGTKVFFGPGTRLTVL.

V is TRBV30 and J is TRBJ1-4. The CDR3 is 15 residues long. In germline, CDR1 is GTSNPN, CDR2 SVGIG (reference sequence). CDR3 sequence reads: CAWSRGQAQNEKLFF. Supplemented by reference TRBV30 and TRBJ1-4, the full variable domain reads SQTIHQWPATLVQPVGSPLSLECTVEGTSNPNLYWYRQAAGRGLQLLFYSVGIGQISSEVPQNLSASRPQDRQFILSSKKLLLSDSGFYLCAWSRGQAQNEKLFFGSGTQLSVL.

This rearrangement joins TRBV10-2 to TRBJ2-3; TCRdb lists TRBD2, though no DNA is available to test this call. Germline CDR1 reads WSHSY; CDR2 reads SAAADI. The CDR3 has 15 amino acids. The CDR3 sequence: CASSVVSGRADTQYF.

CDR3 sequence: CASSEMEYEQYF. V gene TRBV6-1 combines with J gene TRBJ2-7. This CDR3 is built from 12 residues. The V gene's germline CDR1 is MNHNS and CDR2 SASEGT.

The chain employs TRBV7-2 and TRBJ1-5; TCRdb indicates TRBD1, and absent DNA this call remains unverified. The CDR3 covers 15 residues. CDR1 is SGHTA, CDR2 FQGNSA, per germline. CDR3 sequence: CASSFRRGYDQPQHF.

The chain combines TRBV5-6 with TRBJ2-4; lacking DNA, the TRBD1 call made by TCRdb goes unchecked. Germline V lookup: CDR1 SGHDT, CDR2 YYEEEE. The CDR3 length is 18 residues. The CDR3 sequence is CASSSTDAGEGTKNIQYF.

This sequence joins TRBV6-5 and TRBJ2-3; no DNA is available, so the TRBD1 call from TCRdb remains unchecked. The CDR3 totals 15 residues. The germline CDR1 and CDR2 sequences are MNHEY and SVGAGI. The CDR3 here is CASTVGGHTTDTQYF.